This TCR beta chain was documented in a study of cytotoxic CD8 clonotypes in ibrutinib-treated CLL. Profiling relied on immunoSEQ multiplex PCR, and the TCRdb table lists in-frame clones only, not all of them. The sample has around 97,000 clones; 70% to 85% are singletons. There are many counts of this clone. Trimming left V 1 base short and J 8 bases short, with 9 bases between. The CDR3 has 13 amino acids. Germline loops: CDR1 SGHRS, CDR2 YFSETQ. Sequencing was performed on PBMCs, taken after 12 months of ibrutinib treatment. This clonotype originated in a human donor with chronic lymphocytic leukemia. The chain joins TRBV5-1 to TRBJ2-2; D possibly corresponds to TRBD2 (5 bases). CDR3 in amino acids: CASSLLVAGELFF. CDR3 coding DNA: TGCGCCAGCAGCTTGTTGGTAGCGGGGGAGCTGTTTTTT.